This entry features one TCR beta chain sequence. Single viable CD3+CD4+CD8-CD45RO+ cells were sorted as the memory CD4+ T cells. CMV serostatus came from serum IgG against pp150, pp28, p38, p52. After thawing, CD4+ T cells were positively selected. V dropped 6 bases and J dropped 0; count of bases not matched to a gene: 8. This CDR3 spans 15 amino acids. The germline V gene has CDR1 SQVTM and CDR2 ANQGSEA. Data came from immunoSEQ multiplex PCR; TCRdb stores just in-frame clones and leaves some out. The repertoire has 56,000 or so clones, roughly 75% of them found once; the top ten carry 0.53%. The data derive from a study of memory CD4+ T cells and cytomegalovirus serostatus.

The genes are TRBV29-1 and TRBJ2-1; TRBD1 aligns across 7 bases. The origin of this receptor is an adult in good health and CMV-seronegative. Some clones in this sample may be carry-over from other donors' samples. Sequenced sample: memory CD4+ T cells from blood. In nucleotides, the CDR3 is TGCAGCGTGCCGACAGGGTCGAGCTCCTACAATGAGCAGTTCTTC. Protein product: CSVPTGSSSYNEQFF.